This T cell receptor (beta chain) is from a study of OX40 agonist ivuxolimab in advanced cancers. In the study overall: Patients received intravenous ivuxolimab every 2 weeks at 0.01 to 10 mg/kg.

In its sample, this clone was seen a few times. Clones were read by immunoSEQ multiplex PCR, and TCRdb kept only the in-frame ones, dropping some. The sample consists of approximately 60,000 clones, about 90% of them appearing once. The specimen was CD4+ or CD8+ T cells sorted from blood, collected in a trial of the OX40 agonist ivuxolimab. The TCR comes from an adult with an advanced solid tumor such as melanoma, head and neck, liver or kidney cancer.

DNA for the CDR3: TGTGCCAGCTCACCACCGTCCATGGGTGGTGAAAAACTGTTTTTT. Translated: CASSPPSMGGEKLFF. The rearrangement links TRBV18 to TRBJ1-4; D not resolved. The CDR3 is 15 amino acids. Germline V gene lookup returns CDR1 KGHSH and CDR2 LQKENI. V was pared by 0 bases and J by 7 bases, with 12 bases between.